A single sample is the source of the 26 T cell receptor beta chains below, sequenced in a study of PD-L1 blockade in urothelial cancer (TCRdb year 2017). Library creation used the immunoSEQ multiplex PCR assay. The table was pulled from immuneACCESS by TCRdb, which kept in-frame rearrangements only. Such tables lose some clones; where checked, under half of the loss comes from unresolved V genes, and the rest has no known cause. The sample records fewer than 50,000 clones, 87% of which are singletons. In total, the top ten clones hold under 9% of the sample. The specimen comprised PBMCs, sampled around atezolizumab (anti-PD-L1) treatment. The receptors derive from a man aged 60-69 years with urothelial cancer.

The gene calls are TRBV2 and TRBJ1-2, with TRBD1 matching over 8 bases. V lost 1 base, J lost 3 bases, and 4 bases stayed unmatched. Germline-derived CDR1 and CDR2 are SNHLY and FYNNEI. The CDR3 is 15 residues long. The CDR3 reads CASSEDGQGYYGYTF. CDR3 DNA sequence: TGTGCCAGCAGTGAAGATGGACAGGGCTACTATGGCTACACCTTC.

This chain connects TRBV2 to TRBJ2-3; unclear D gene. The CDR3 has 14 residues. Germline V gene sequence: CDR1 SNHLY, CDR2 FYNNEI. The ends were cut back, 6 bases at V and 0 bases at J, with 10 bases in the middle. The CDR3 nucleotides are TGTGCCAGCAGGGAATTTACTAGCACAGATACGCAGTATTTT. Translation: CASREFTSTDTQYF. The full variable domain, completed using reference TRBV2 and TRBJ2-3, is EPEVTQTPSHQVTQMGQEVILRCVPISNHLYFYWYRQILGQKVEFLVSFYNNEISEKSEIFDDQFSVERPDGSNFTLKIRSTKLEDSAMYFCASREFTSTDTQYFGPGTRLTVL.

This clone came up a few times. The V call is TRBV5-1, the J call TRBJ1-1, with D possibly being TRBD1 (6 bases). CDR1 is SGHRS, CDR2 YFSETQ, per germline. The CDR3 has 17 residues. V gave up 4 bases and J gave up 3 bases, with 22 bases separating them. This CDR3 is CASSLASTQGIHTEAFF. The CDR3 DNA is TGCGCCAGCAGCCTCGCCTCTACACAGGGAATTCACACTGAAGCTTTCTTT.

This chain uses TRBV5-1 with TRBJ2-5, with 9 nucleotides matching TRBD2. This CDR3 contains 16 residues. The junction had 12 bases not matched to a gene; V was cut back by 4 bases and J by 5 bases. Germline V lookup: CDR1 SGHRS, CDR2 YFSETQ. CDR3 in amino acids: CASSPSGSGGQETQYF. The CDR3 coding sequence is TGCGCCAGCAGCCCCTCGGGTAGCGGGGGTCAGGAGACCCAGTACTTC.

The genes are TRBV4-1 and TRBJ2-7, with TRBD1 as a possible D gene (7 bases). Germline-derived CDR1 and CDR2 are MGHRA and YSYEKL. Trimming cost V 1 base and J 2 bases, with 18 bases left between them. The CDR3 loop spans 17 amino acids. The CDR3 here is CASSQGPFGRGAYEQYF. CDR3 sequence (DNA): TGCGCCAGCAGCCAAGGCCCCTTCGGCAGGGGGGCCTACGAGCAGTACTTC.

This chain connects TRBV4-1 to TRBJ2-1; 14 bases match TRBD2. The germline CDR1 and CDR2 sequences are MGHRA and YSYEKL. This CDR3 contains 17 residues. With V trimmed by 2 bases and J by 7 bases, 7 bases remained unmatched. For the CDR3, the DNA is TGCGCCAGCAGCCAACAGACTAGCGGGGGGGCTTGGAATGAGCAGTTCTTC. This gives the protein CASSQQTSGGAWNEQFF.

V gene TRBV9 combines with J gene TRBJ1-1; D may be TRBD1 (5 bases). The CDR3 runs 13 residues. CDR1 and CDR2 from the germline V gene are SGDLS and YYNGEE. Trimming removed 1 base at V and 5 bases at J, with 9 bases between. CDR3 in amino acids: CASSVMEGTEAFF. CDR3 DNA sequence: TGTGCCAGCAGCGTAATGGAGGGGACTGAAGCTTTCTTT.

This chain connects TRBV11-3 to TRBJ2-1, with D hard to call. The CDR3 sequence is 13 residues long. The germline gives CDR1 SGHNT, CDR2 YENEEA. Deletions cut 5 bases from V and 5 bases from J, with 10 bases between. The CDR3 reads CASSLGEDNEQFF. Here the CDR3 DNA reads TGTGCCAGCAGCCTGGGTGAGGACAATGAGCAGTTCTTC.

The chain joins TRBV6-6 to TRBJ1-2; D gene uncertain. The germline V gene encodes CDR1 MNHNY and CDR2 SVGAGI (reference sequence). This CDR3 has 13 amino acids. Trimming stripped 6 bases from V and 8 bases from J, with 16 bases between. CDR3 region: CASSAIAQGGYTF. For the CDR3, the DNA is TGTGCCAGCAGCGCTATAGCCCAAGGAGGCTACACCTTC.

V and J are TRBV7-3 and TRBJ1-1; D is perhaps TRBD1 (5 bases). The V gene's germline CDR1 is SGHTA and CDR2 FQGTGA. V shed 2 bases and J shed 5 bases, with 12 bases lying between them. This CDR3 spans 14 amino acids. CDR3 protein: CASSLGGAGTEAFF. The CDR3 DNA reads TGTGCCAGCAGCTTAGGAGGGGCGGGGACTGAAGCTTTCTTT.

The chain joins TRBV7-2 to TRBJ2-7; D unresolved. Germline lookup yields CDR1 SGHTA and CDR2 FQGNSA. This CDR3 region has 13 residues. V dropped 1 base and J dropped 4 bases, with 8 bases sitting between them. The CDR3 protein is CASSLVWQYEQYF. DNA of the CDR3: TGTGCCAGCAGCTTAGTTTGGCAATACGAGCAGTACTTC.

This chain joins TRBV20-1 and TRBJ1-2; D is unresolved. The CDR3 loop spans 11 amino acids. Germline values: CDR1 DFQATT, CDR2 SNEGSKA (reference sequence). Trimming took 3 bases from V and 8 from J, leaving 10 bases between them. Written as DNA, the CDR3 is TGCAGTGCTAGCCCGACAACGGGCTACACCTTC. Protein product: CSASPTTGYTF.

The V call is TRBV7-8, the J call TRBJ2-3, with D tentatively TRBD2 (5 bases). The V and J ends lost 6 bases and 2 bases respectively, with 15 bases between them. CDR1 and CDR2 (germline): SGHVS, FQNEAQ. The CDR3 is 15 amino acids. Here the CDR3 DNA reads TGTGCCAGCAGTCCCCTCCTAGGACTCACAGATACGCAGTATTTT. As protein: CASSPLLGLTDTQYF.

CDR3 protein: CAISEPGLKETQYF. As DNA, the CDR3 is TGTGCCATCAGTGAGCCGGGACTTAAAGAGACCCAGTACTTC. The chain is built from TRBV10-3 and TRBJ2-5; perhaps TRBD2 as D (6 bases). V was pared by 2 bases and J by 3 bases, with 10 bases between. The CDR3 has 14 amino acids. Looked up from germline, CDR1 is ENHRY and CDR2 is SYGVKD.

V is TRBV11-2 and J is TRBJ2-7; 12 nucleotides match TRBD2. The CDR3 runs to 15 residues. In germline, CDR1 is SGHAT, CDR2 FQNNGV. The trim removed 1 base at V and 6 bases at J, leaving 4 bases unmatched. The CDR3 nucleotides read TGTGCCAGCAGCTTAGGACTAGCGGGGGCCGTCGAGCAGTACTTC. Its translation is CASSLGLAGAVEQYF.

V usage is TRBV19 and J usage is TRBJ2-2, with D hard to call. This CDR3 is 14 amino acids long. V lost 3 bases and J lost 7, with 12 bases in between. In germline, CDR1 is LNHDA, CDR2 SQIVND (reference sequence). As DNA, the CDR3 is TGTGCCAGTAGTATTTCGGCAAGCGTCGGGGAGCTGTTTTTT. Protein sequence: CASSISASVGELFF.

The chain combines TRBV5-1 with TRBJ2-5, with TRBD1 identical over 8 bases. Per germline, CDR1 SGHRS and CDR2 YFSETQ. The J segment lost 1 base and the V segment lost 4 bases, leaving 9 bases of the junction unmatched. The CDR3 sequence is 16 residues long. CDR3 sequence reads: CASSLTPTGGQETQYF. CDR3 DNA: TGCGCCAGCAGCCTAACCCCCACAGGGGGCCAAGAGACCCAGTACTTC.

The CDR3 DNA is TGCGCCAGCAGCCAAGACGGGACAGGGAGAAACACCATATATTTT. Its protein product is CASSQDGTGRNTIYF. The chain recombines TRBV4-1 with TRBJ1-3, with 9 bases aligning to TRBD1. The trim removed 0 bases at V and 5 bases at J, leaving 2 bases unmatched. Germline-derived CDR1 and CDR2 are MGHRA and YSYEKL. The CDR3 has 15 residues.

The V call is TRBV28, the J call TRBJ2-7; 8 bases map to TRBD1. J was trimmed by 1 base and V by 5 bases; bases with no gene match: 7. Per the germline V gene, CDR1 is MDHEN and CDR2 is SYDVKM. This CDR3 has 15 amino acids. The CDR3, as DNA: TGTGCCAGCAGTAACAGGGGGGCTCGGTCCTACGAGCAGTACTTC. Amino acid sequence: CASSNRGARSYEQYF.

This chain links TRBV6-5 with TRBJ1-1; tentatively, D is TRBD1 (6 bases). V was trimmed by 5 bases and J by 5 bases, leaving 12 bases between them. This CDR3 spans 13 amino acids. Per the germline V gene, CDR1 is MNHEY and CDR2 is SVGAGI. The CDR3 loop reads CASSRTDLTEAFF. Written as DNA, the CDR3 is TGTGCCAGCAGTCGGACAGACCTGACTGAAGCTTTCTTT.

This chain links TRBV11-2 with TRBJ2-1; TRBD2 matches at 12 bases. Germline loops: CDR1 SGHAT, CDR2 FQNNGV. After removal of 0 bases from V and 7 bases from J, the junction contained 13 bases not matched to a gene. The CDR3 length is 19 residues. CDR3 amino acids: CASSLDPLGLAGPKNEQFF. DNA of the CDR3: TGTGCCAGCAGCTTAGATCCCCTCGGACTAGCGGGGCCAAAGAATGAGCAGTTCTTC.

The rearrangement joins TRBV6-5 to TRBJ2-7, with 8 bases identical to TRBD1. The junction had 7 bases not matched to a gene; V was cut back by 5 bases and J by 4 bases. Per germline, CDR1 MNHEY and CDR2 SVGAGI. The CDR3 spans 14 residues. The CDR3 DNA reads as TGTGCCAGCAGTAGACAGGGGCTTCCATACGAGCAGTACTTC. The encoded protein is CASSRQGLPYEQYF.

J is TRBJ2-7 and V is TRBV7-9; D call uncertain. Germline CDR1 reads SEHNR; CDR2 reads FQNEAQ (reference sequence). The CDR3 length is 12 residues. Trimming cost V 1 base and J 7 bases, with 8 bases left between them. CDR3 coding DNA: TGTGCCAGCAGCTTAGACGTCGAGGAGCAGTACTTC. It encodes CASSLDVEEQYF.

The rearrangement uses TRBV4-2 and TRBJ2-7; TRBD1 is a possible D gene (6 bases). The V gene's germline CDR1 is LGHNA and CDR2 YNFKEQ. The CDR3 totals 15 residues. The V end was cut by 4 bases, the J end by 0 bases, with 13 bases between. The chain's CDR3 is CASSPRDTRSYEQYF. Written as DNA, the CDR3 is TGTGCCAGCAGCCCCCGGGACACCCGCTCCTACGAGCAGTACTTC.

The V call is TRBV7-9, the J call TRBJ2-1; 12 nucleotides match TRBD2. The ends lost 4 bases at V and 0 bases at J; junction bases unmatched: 7. The CDR3 runs 18 residues. Per the germline V gene, CDR1 is SEHNR and CDR2 is FQNEAQ (reference sequence). CDR3 region: CASSSGASGGASYNEQFF. CDR3 in DNA: TGTGCCAGCAGCTCAGGGGCTAGCGGGGGGGCCTCCTACAATGAGCAGTTCTTC. The complete variable domain, with remaining parts taken from reference TRBV7-9 and TRBJ2-1, reads DTGVSQNPRHKITKRGQNVTFRCDPISEHNRLYWYRQTLGQGPEFLTYFQNEAQLEKSRLLSDRFSAERPKGSFSTLEIQRTEQGDSAMYLCASSSGASGGASYNEQFFGPGTRLTVL.

The V and J genes are TRBV29-1 and TRBJ2-2; TRBD1 might be the D (6 bases). CDR3 length: 14 amino acids. Germline V gene lookup returns CDR1 SQVTM and CDR2 ANQGSEA. The V end lost 6 bases, the J end lost 7 bases, and 18 bases lay between the germline ends. Here the CDR3 DNA reads TGCAGCGTACTCCCCACCAGGGGTGGCGGGGAGCTGTTTTTT. Amino acids: CSVLPTRGGGELFF.